These 17 T cell receptor beta chains were all obtained from the same sample, sequenced in a study of OX40 agonist ivuxolimab in advanced cancers. The table came from immunoSEQ multiplex PCR; TCRdb's copy has only in-frame clones and leaves some out. The table records about 34,000 clones, roughly 80% of them present only once. The sequences come from CD4+ or CD8+ T cells sorted from blood, collected in a trial of the OX40 agonist ivuxolimab. The receptors were gathered from an adult with an advanced solid tumor such as melanoma, head and neck, liver or kidney cancer.

This clone was detected only a few times. This chain uses TRBV7-2 with TRBJ2-1; 7 nucleotides line up with TRBD2. V trimming: 2 bases; J trimming: 4 bases; junction bases outside the gene matches: 14. Germline V gives CDR1 SGHTA, CDR2 FQGNSA. This CDR3 is built from 18 residues. The chain's CDR3 is CASSLFYASSSGYNEQFF. In DNA, the CDR3 is TGTGCCAGCAGCTTATTTTATGCGTCGTCTAGCGGATACAATGAGCAGTTCTTC.

The rearrangement joins TRBV6-6 to TRBJ1-1; 8 bases match TRBD1. The CDR3 has 12 amino acids. Germline CDR1 reads MNHNY; CDR2 reads SVGAGI (reference sequence). J lost 9 bases, V lost 10 bases, and 10 bases had no gene match. The CDR3 loop reads CATRPNRGKAFF. The CDR3 DNA sequence: TGTGCCACCCGACCGAACAGGGGGAAAGCTTTCTTT.

This chain uses TRBV4-2 with TRBJ2-7; no definite D call. CDR3 size: 16 residues. The germline V and J ends were trimmed by 0 bases and 0 bases, with 12 bases remaining between them. The V gene's germline CDR1 is LGHNA and CDR2 YNFKEQ. CDR3 sequence (DNA): TGTGCCAGCAGCCAAGAAAGAAGATTGGACTCCTACGAGCAGTACTTC. Its translation: CASSQERRLDSYEQYF.

The chain couples TRBV7-9 to TRBJ2-1; the D gene could be TRBD1 or TRBD2 (5 bases each). CDR3 length: 13 residues. Germline V gene sequence: CDR1 SEHNR, CDR2 FQNEAQ (reference sequence). With 5 bases removed from V and 0 bases from J, the gap between germline ends came to 5 bases. CDR3 in DNA: TGTGCCAGCAGCGGGGGCTCCTACAATGAGCAGTTCTTC. This gives the protein CASSGGSYNEQFF.

This rearrangement joins TRBV15 to TRBJ2-7; 10 bases fit TRBD2. CDR3 length equals 12 residues. The germline V gene has CDR1 LNHNV and CDR2 YYDKDF (reference sequence). The CDR3 loop reads CATSSTSGREVV. In DNA form, the CDR3 reads TGTGCCACCAGCTCCACAAGCGGGAGGGAGGTTGTC.

This chain joins TRBV5-1 and TRBJ2-5, with D possibly being TRBD1 (5 bases). The CDR3 extends over 14 amino acids. The germline gives CDR1 SGHRS, CDR2 YFSETQ. The germline V and J ends were trimmed by 0 bases and 5 bases, with 11 bases remaining between them. CDR3 coding DNA: TGCGCCAGCAGCTTGGGACAGCTATTGGAGACCCAGTACTTC. It translates to CASSLGQLLETQYF.

This clone was recorded once. The chain combines TRBV5-5 with TRBJ1-4, with D possibly being TRBD1 (5 bases). The CDR3 sequence is 12 residues long. V lost 7 bases and J lost 7, with 11 bases in between. CDR1 is SGHKS, CDR2 YYEKEE, per germline (reference sequence). The CDR3 nucleotides read TGTGCCAGCGGCAGGGTGGGTGAAAAACTGTTTTTT. It is translated as CASGRVGEKLFF.

The chain is built from TRBV5-1 and TRBJ2-1; the D gene is possibly TRBD2 (6 bases). The CDR3 is 18 amino acids. The V gene lost 4 bases and the J gene lost 0 bases, with 20 bases spanning the gap. In germline, CDR1 is SGHRS, CDR2 YFSETQ. The CDR3 region has the DNA TGCGCCAGCAGCGACAAAAAAGGGACTTCTAGCTCCTACAATGAGCAGTTCTTC. It yields the protein CASSDKKGTSSSYNEQFF.

The genes are TRBV5-1 and TRBJ2-1; 7 positions match TRBD2. Germline CDR1 and CDR2: SGHRS and YFSETQ. CDR3 size: 14 residues. The ends lost 5 bases at V and 7 bases at J; junction bases unmatched: 9. The CDR3 spells CASRGREGQNEQFF. The CDR3 DNA follows: TGCGCCAGCAGAGGGAGGGAGGGCCAAAATGAGCAGTTCTTC.

V is TRBV30 and J is TRBJ2-2; tentatively, D is TRBD1 (5 bases). Trimming took 0 bases from V and 5 from J, leaving 22 bases between them. Germline CDR1 is GTSNPN and CDR2 is SVGIG (reference sequence). The CDR3 sequence is 18 residues long. The CDR3 bases are TGTGCCTGGAGTGTAAGAAGGCAGGGCCTACAGTGGACCGGGGAGCTGTTTTTT. Amino acids: CAWSVRRQGLQWTGELFF.

In its sample, this clone was seen a few times. The chain couples TRBV2 to TRBJ2-7, with 9 bases identical to TRBD2. The CDR3 runs to 14 residues. V lost 6 bases to trimming and J lost 2 bases; unmatched junction nucleotides: 5. The V gene's germline CDR1 is SNHLY and CDR2 FYNNEI. The CDR3 sequence is CASRIGTSTYEQYF. CDR3 in DNA: TGTGCCAGCAGGATTGGGACTAGCACCTACGAGCAGTACTTC.

This chain links TRBV27 with TRBJ2-3, with D hard to call. The CDR3 contains 13 residues. The germline gives CDR1 MNHEY, CDR2 SMNVEV (reference sequence). Trimming pared 8 bases from V and 2 bases from J, leaving 11 bases between. The CDR3 sequence is CASPPRVTDTQYF. In DNA form, the CDR3 reads TGTGCCAGCCCCCCTAGAGTCACAGATACGCAGTATTTT.

This chain uses TRBV30 with TRBJ2-7; tentatively, D is TRBD1 (6 bases). The CDR3 runs to 15 residues. Germline CDR1 GTSNPN, CDR2 SVGIG (reference sequence). V lost 2 bases and J lost 3, with 17 bases in between. The CDR3 region is CAWSPIRGQSYEQYF. The CDR3 coding sequence is TGTGCCTGGAGTCCAATCCGCGGACAGAGCTACGAGCAGTACTTC.

The chain uses TRBV1 and TRBJ2-7; the table's TRBD2 call for D was not verified on the DNA. TRBV1 is a listed pseudogene. The CDR3 has 15 residues. The DNA for the CDR3 is TGCACCAGCAGCCAATCCAAACTAGCGGCCTACGAGCAGTACTTC. Its protein product is CTSSQSKLAAYEQYF.

The chain has TRBV10-2 and TRBJ2-5, with D perhaps TRBD2 (6 bases). From germline, CDR1 is WSHSY and CDR2 SAAADI. The V gene lost 6 bases and the J gene lost 1 base, with 9 bases spanning the gap. CDR3 length equals 13 residues. Here the CDR3 reads CASREGPQETQYF. CDR3 nucleotide sequence: TGCGCCAGCAGGGAGGGCCCCCAAGAGACCCAGTACTTC.

The chain couples TRBV9 to TRBJ1-2; 8 bases map to TRBD1. The CDR3 runs 18 residues. Losses at the gene ends were 3 bases for V and 2 bases for J; bases not matched to a gene: 15. Per germline, CDR1 SGDLS and CDR2 YYNGEE. Here the CDR3 DNA reads TGTGCCAGCAGCGCCCCTTCCAGGACAGGGTCTTTGAACTATGGCTACACCTTC. Amino acid sequence: CASSAPSRTGSLNYGYTF. Using reference TRBV9 and TRBJ1-2 for the parts outside the CDR3, the full variable domain is DSGVTQTPKHLITATGQRVTLRCSPRSGDLSVYWYQQSLDQGLQFLIQYYNGEERAKGNILERFSAQQFPDLHSELNLSSLELGDSALYFCASSAPSRTGSLNYGYTFGSGTRLTVV.

The chain is built from TRBV4-3 and TRBJ1-2; the D gene is possibly TRBD1 (5 bases). The CDR3 contains 14 residues. Trimming pared 3 bases from V and 1 base from J, leaving 9 bases between. Per the germline V gene, CDR1 is LGHNA and CDR2 is YSLEER. CDR3 sequence reads: CASSQGRVNYGYTF. The CDR3 DNA reads as TGCGCCAGCAGCCAGGGGCGGGTTAACTATGGCTACACCTTC.